Below, 10 T cell receptor beta chains from the same sample are listed, as sequenced in a study of blood T cell repertoires in COVID-19. Generated by immunoSEQ multiplex PCR, the TCRdb table keeps only in-frame clones and is missing some. The sample lists more than 250,000 clones; 70% to 90% were seen once. Material for sequencing was peripheral blood. The receptors come from a man in his fifties or sixties with active or convalescent COVID-19.

The chain couples TRBV6-2 or TRBV6-3 to TRBJ2-6, with TRBD1 matching over 10 bases. This CDR3 spans 17 amino acids. The germline gives CDR1 MNHEY, CDR2 SVGEGT. Trimming removed 5 bases from V and 0 bases from J; junction bases left unmatched: 4. CDR3 residues: CASSRDRGYSGANVLTF. The CDR3 DNA follows: TGTGCCAGCAGTCGGGACAGGGGATACTCTGGGGCCAACGTCCTGACTTTC.

This chain uses TRBV2 with TRBJ1-6; D is unresolved. V lost 7 bases and J lost 14, with 24 bases in between. Per germline, CDR1 SNHLY and CDR2 FYNNEI. The CDR3 spans 15 residues. DNA for the CDR3: TGTGCCAGCAAGGATGGGCAGACCCTAATTCATTCCCTCCACTTT. This sequence encodes CASKDGQTLIHSLHF.

This chain links TRBV6-5 with TRBJ1-1; possibly TRBD1 for D (5 bases). V lost 7 bases and J 0 bases, leaving 15 bases between the germline ends. The CDR3 runs 15 residues. Germline CDR1 reads MNHEY; CDR2 reads SVGAGI. The CDR3 coding sequence is TGTGCCAGCATCTCGTTAGGGGAAATGAACACTGAAGCTTTCTTT. Protein sequence: CASISLGEMNTEAFF.

The gene calls are TRBV3-1 (or the pseudogene TRBV3-2) and TRBJ2-5, with 8 bases that match TRBD2. CDR1 and CDR2 from the germline V gene are LGHDT and YNNKEL (reference sequence). V lost 3 bases and J lost 3; bases outside the gene matches: 3. CDR3 length equals 14 residues. In DNA form, the CDR3 reads TGTGCCAGCAGCCATCGGGGGGGGAAAGAGACCCAGTACTTC. This translates into CASSHRGGKETQYF.

The V and J genes are TRBV30 and TRBJ2-1; possible D gene TRBD1, 5 bases. V lost 4 bases and J lost 9, with 16 bases in between. CDR3 length: 13 amino acids. Germline V lookup: CDR1 GTSNPN, CDR2 SVGIG (reference sequence). The CDR3, as DNA: TGTGCCTGGAATACACAGGTATTCAGTGAGCAGTTCTTC. This codes for CAWNTQVFSEQFF.

The V gene is TRBV19, the J gene TRBJ1-6; 7 nucleotides agree with TRBD1. The CDR3 runs to 14 residues. Losses at the gene ends were 6 bases for V and 7 bases for J; bases not matched to a gene: 6. Germline V CDR1 and CDR2: LNHDA, SQIVND (reference sequence). CDR3 sequence: CASSPDRDNSPLHF. The CDR3 region has the DNA TGTGCCAGTAGCCCTGACAGGGACAATTCACCCCTCCACTTT.

The chain links TRBV6-1 to TRBJ1-3, with D unresolved. This CDR3 is 15 amino acids long. The germline V gene encodes CDR1 MNHNS and CDR2 SASEGT. V was clipped by 2 bases and J by 3 bases, with 11 bases between them. The CDR3 nucleotides read TGTGCCAGCAGTGAACATGGGCTCGGTGGAAACACCATATATTTT. Its protein is CASSEHGLGGNTIYF.

With respect to this clone: One end of the junction does not line up with germline, which may come from a read error. CDR3 DNA: TGTGCTAGCAGCTCGAACCTCGTCGAGGACAGGGCGGATCAGCCCCAGCATTTT. This codes for CASSSNLVEDRADQPQHF. The chain couples TRBV7-7 to TRBJ1-5; 8 bases map to TRBD1. Germline values: CDR1 SSHAT, CDR2 FNYEAQ (reference sequence). This CDR3 comprises 18 residues.

The rearrangement links TRBV5-4 to TRBJ1-2; TRBD1 is a possible D gene (5 bases). Deletions cut 0 bases from V and 2 bases from J, with 17 bases between. This CDR3 is 17 amino acids long. The germline gives CDR1 SGHNT, CDR2 YYREEE (reference sequence). The CDR3 protein is CASSLAGGGAGNYGYTF. The CDR3 DNA follows: TGTGCCAGCAGCTTGGCCGGAGGCGGGGCAGGGAACTATGGCTACACCTTC.

V and J are TRBV15 and TRBJ1-1; no firm D call. Germline-derived CDR1 and CDR2 are LNHNV and YYDKDF (reference sequence). Trimming removed 0 bases at V and 2 bases at J, with 10 bases between. The CDR3 spans 15 residues. This CDR3 reads CATSRDTRVNTEAFF. The CDR3 coding sequence is TGTGCCACCAGCAGAGATACGAGGGTCAACACTGAAGCTTTCTTT.